This T cell receptor (beta chain) stems from a study of T cells in localized non-small cell lung cancer. Generated by immunoSEQ multiplex PCR, the TCRdb table keeps only in-frame clones and is missing some. Here the sample spans approximately 32,000 clones, roughly 87% being singletons. With V trimmed by 3 bases and J by 5 bases, 5 bases remained unmatched. The CDR3 sequence is 15 residues long. Germline V lookup: CDR1 WSHSY, CDR2 SAAADI. The chain couples TRBV10-2 to TRBJ2-1; 9 bases fit TRBD2. The sequences come from peripheral blood, collected before any cancer treatment. The TCR originated in a male donor aged 60 or older with stage III squamous cell lung carcinoma. The CDR3: CASSDSGSWDNEQFF. The CDR3 nucleotides are TGCGCCAGCAGTGATAGCGGGAGTTGGGACAATGAGCAGTTCTTC.